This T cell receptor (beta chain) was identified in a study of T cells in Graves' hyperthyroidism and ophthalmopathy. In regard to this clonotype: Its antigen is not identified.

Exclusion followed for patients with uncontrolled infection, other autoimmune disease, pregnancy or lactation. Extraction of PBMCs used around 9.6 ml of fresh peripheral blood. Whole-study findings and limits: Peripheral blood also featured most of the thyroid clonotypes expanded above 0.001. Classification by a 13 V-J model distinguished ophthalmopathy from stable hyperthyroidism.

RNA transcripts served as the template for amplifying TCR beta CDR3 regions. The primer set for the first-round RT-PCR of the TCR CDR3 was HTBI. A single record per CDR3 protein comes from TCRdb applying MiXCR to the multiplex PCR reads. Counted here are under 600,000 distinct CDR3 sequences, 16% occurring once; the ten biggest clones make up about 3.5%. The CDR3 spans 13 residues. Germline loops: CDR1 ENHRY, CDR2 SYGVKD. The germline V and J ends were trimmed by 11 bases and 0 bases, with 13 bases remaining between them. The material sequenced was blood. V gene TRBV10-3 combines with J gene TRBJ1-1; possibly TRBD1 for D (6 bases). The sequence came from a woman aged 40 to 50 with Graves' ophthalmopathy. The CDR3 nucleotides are TGTGCCGCCGGACAGACAATGAACACTGAAGCTTTCTTT. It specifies CAAGQTMNTEAFF.